What follows are 32 T cell receptor beta chains derived from one specimen sequenced in a study of T cell changes during pregnancy in multiple sclerosis. Assay: immunoSEQ multiplex PCR; the TCRdb copy retains only in-frame clones and omits some. The sample consists of roughly 93,000 clones, less than 95% of them appearing once. The input for sequencing was peripheral blood, taken before pregnancy. The receptors here all came from a female donor with multiple sclerosis, enrolled in a pregnancy study.

The genes are TRBV9 and TRBJ2-5; 8 bases line up with TRBD1. CDR1 and CDR2 (germline): SGDLS, YYNGEE. The ends lost 0 bases at V and 5 bases at J; junction bases unmatched: 9. The CDR3 contains 16 residues. CDR3 in DNA: TGTGCCAGCAGCGTAGCCGGACAGGGATCGGGGGAGACCCAGTACTTC. It translates to CASSVAGQGSGETQYF.

The genes are TRBV7-2 and TRBJ2-7, with 7 bases lining up with TRBD2. The germline V gene has CDR1 SGHTA and CDR2 FQGNSA. Unmatched junction bases numbered 11, after V lost 1 base and J lost 5 bases. The CDR3 contains 16 residues. CDR3: CASSLVRAGARNEQYF. The CDR3 bases are TGTGCCAGCAGCTTAGTTCGGGCGGGAGCTCGGAACGAGCAGTACTTC.

The V call is TRBV19, the J call TRBJ1-1; 7 bases align to TRBD1. Trimming cost V 6 bases and J 6 bases; bases outside gene matches: 16. The germline CDR1 and CDR2 sequences are LNHDA and SQIVND (reference sequence). The CDR3 runs to 16 residues. CDR3 in amino acids: CASRDRAQMGSAEAFF. CDR3 coding DNA: TGTGCCAGTAGAGACAGGGCGCAGATGGGTAGCGCTGAAGCTTTCTTT.

The rearrangement uses TRBV9 and TRBJ2-1, with D perhaps TRBD2 (6 bases). The germline gives CDR1 SGDLS, CDR2 YYNGEE. V dropped 1 base and J dropped 4 bases, with 9 bases sitting between them. The CDR3 runs to 14 residues. This chain's CDR3 is CASSVLARYNEQFF. CDR3 bases: TGTGCCAGCAGCGTACTAGCGAGGTACAATGAGCAGTTCTTC.

The chain uses TRBV5-1 and TRBJ2-3; maybe TRBD1 (5 bases). Trimming took off 5 bases at V and 8 bases at J, with 15 bases between the two ends. The CDR3 sequence is 13 residues long. Germline loops: CDR1 SGHRS, CDR2 YFSETQ. The CDR3, as DNA: TGCGCCAGCAGATGGGGCCCAACGGGTACGCAGTATTTT. Translated, it gives CASRWGPTGTQYF.

The J gene is TRBJ2-7, the V gene TRBV27, with D perhaps matching TRBD1 (5 bases). The germline V gene has CDR1 MNHEY and CDR2 SMNVEV (reference sequence). The CDR3 has 15 amino acids. Between the trimmed V and J ends, which lost 0 bases and 3 bases, there was a span of 12 bases. CDR3 sequence (DNA): TGTGCCAGCAGTTTATCGACCAGGGCAGGCTACGAGCAGTACTTC. This translates into CASSLSTRAGYEQYF.

In nucleotides, the CDR3 is TGTGCCAGCAGCCTAGATATTGACCTGGACAGGGTTTTTCAAGAGACCCAGTACTTC. Translated: CASSLDIDLDRVFQETQYF. The chain is built from TRBV28 and TRBJ2-5, with 8 bases that match TRBD1. The CDR3 contains 19 residues. Germline values: CDR1 MDHEN, CDR2 SYDVKM. Germline trimming cut 6 bases from V and 2 bases from J; bases unmatched to any gene: 20.

CDR3 sequence (DNA): TGTGCCAGCAGTTCCACTAGTCTCTCCTACGAGCAGTACTTC. This translates into CASSSTSLSYEQYF. The rearrangement links TRBV27 to TRBJ2-7, with a tentative D call TRBD2 (5 bases). CDR1 is MNHEY, CDR2 SMNVEV, per germline (reference sequence). V lost 4 bases, J lost 0 bases, and 10 bases lay in between. This CDR3 is 14 amino acids long.

V is TRBV11-2 and J is TRBJ2-3, with TRBD2 matching over 11 bases. CDR1 is SGHAT and CDR2 is FQNNGV in the germline V gene. CDR3 length: 19 residues. V dropped 5 bases and J dropped 6; count of bases not matched to a gene: 19. The CDR3 nucleotides read TGTGCCAGCAGCCCCAAATTAGAAGGTAGCGGGAGGGCTAGGGATACGCAGTATTTT. This codes for CASSPKLEGSGRARDTQYF.

This chain connects TRBV27 to TRBJ2-2, with a tentative D call TRBD2 (5 bases). Germline CDR1 reads MNHEY; CDR2 reads SMNVEV (reference sequence). Trimming removed 3 bases from V and 4 bases from J, with 18 bases in between. The CDR3 loop spans 17 amino acids. The CDR3 reads CASSFIADWAGTGELFF. The CDR3 DNA reads as TGTGCCAGCAGTTTCATCGCCGACTGGGCGGGCACCGGGGAGCTGTTTTTT.

This chain links TRBV19 with TRBJ2-7; 10 bases agree with TRBD1. Germline V gene data show CDR1 as LNHDA and CDR2 as SQIVND (reference sequence). CDR3 length equals 14 residues. V was clipped by 5 bases and J by 3 bases; unmatched bases: 4. This chain's CDR3 is CASSPRDRGYEQYF. The CDR3 nucleotides are TGTGCCAGTAGTCCCCGGGACAGGGGCTACGAGCAGTACTTC.

The chain is built from TRBV12-5 and TRBJ2-4; D not certain. The CDR3 is 17 residues long. Per the germline V gene, CDR1 is LGHNT and CDR2 is FRNRAP. V lost 3 bases to trimming and J lost 0 bases, with 15 bases between them. CDR3 sequence reads: CASGFGGQTLAKNIQYF. The CDR3 bases are TGTGCTAGTGGTTTTGGTGGGCAGACCTTAGCCAAAAACATTCAGTACTTC.

The rearrangement joins TRBV4-1 to TRBJ2-7; D not resolved. Per the germline V gene, CDR1 is MGHRA and CDR2 is YSYEKL. The CDR3 has 14 residues. V lost 1 base and J 2 bases, leaving 9 bases between the germline ends. The CDR3 here is CASSQGAVAYEQYF. Written as DNA, the CDR3 is TGCGCCAGCAGCCAAGGGGCAGTCGCCTACGAGCAGTACTTC.

CDR3 residues: CASSLDRRWTNTEAFF. The CDR3 region has the DNA TGTGCCAGCAGCTTAGACAGGCGCTGGACGAACACTGAAGCTTTCTTT. The rearrangement joins TRBV7-8 to TRBJ1-1; a weak D match, TRBD1 (5 bases). Trimming cost V 1 base and J 1 base, with 13 bases left between them. Germline V lookup: CDR1 SGHVS, CDR2 FQNEAQ. This CDR3 is 16 amino acids long.

The chain couples TRBV5-1 to TRBJ1-6; TRBD1 is a possible D gene (6 bases). V was trimmed by 0 bases and J by 6 bases, leaving 10 bases between them. The CDR3 has 15 residues. Germline V CDR1 and CDR2: SGHRS, YFSETQ. The CDR3, as DNA: TGCGCCAGCAGCTTGGAAACAGGGACTAATTCACCCCTCCACTTT. Its protein is CASSLETGTNSPLHF.

The genes are TRBV9 and TRBJ2-1; TRBD1 is a possible D gene (6 bases). CDR3 size: 15 residues. Germline V lookup: CDR1 SGDLS, CDR2 YYNGEE. V was clipped by 0 bases and J by 4 bases, with 11 bases between them. The DNA for the CDR3 is TGTGCCAGCAGCGTAGAACAGGGCCCTTACAATGAGCAGTTCTTC. Amino acid sequence: CASSVEQGPYNEQFF.

This clone was found once. This rearrangement joins TRBV5-4 to TRBJ2-7; the match to TRBD1 covers 9 bases. The germline gives CDR1 SGHNT, CDR2 YYREEE (reference sequence). The V segment lost 0 bases and the J segment 7 bases; nucleotides outside the gene matches: 8. The CDR3 runs 15 residues. CDR3 coding DNA: TGTGCCAGCAGCTTGGGGGGACAGGGAGGAGGGGAGCAGTACTTC. Its translation is CASSLGGQGGGEQYF.

This clone was seen a single time. V and J are TRBV18 and TRBJ2-7, with 7 bases lining up with TRBD1. The CDR3 runs 16 residues. Germline values: CDR1 KGHSH, CDR2 LQKENI. After removal of 0 bases from V and 5 bases from J, the junction contained 10 bases not matched to a gene. CDR3 amino acids: CASSPPAGRGTHEQYF. The CDR3 bases are TGTGCCAGCTCACCACCGGCCGGCAGGGGGACCCACGAGCAGTACTTC.

The chain links TRBV18 to TRBJ2-7, with 8 bases lining up with TRBD1. The CDR3 runs 17 residues. After removal of 1 base from V and 2 bases from J, the junction contained 10 bases not matched to a gene. Germline CDR1 is KGHSH and CDR2 is LQKENI. The CDR3 reads CASSPLSRTGITYEQYF. CDR3 in DNA: TGTGCCAGCTCACCACTAAGCAGGACAGGGATTACCTACGAGCAGTACTTC.

The rearrangement uses TRBV6-1 and TRBJ1-5, with D hard to call. V lost 6 bases to trimming and J lost 0 bases, with 9 bases between them. The germline V gene encodes CDR1 MNHNS and CDR2 SASEGT. This CDR3 is 14 amino acids long. CDR3 sequence: CASRRENSNQPQHF. The CDR3 DNA reads as TGTGCCAGCAGACGCGAAAATAGCAATCAGCCCCAGCATTTT.

The J gene is TRBJ2-7, the V gene TRBV30; D remains ambiguous. V was trimmed by 2 bases and J by 9 bases, leaving 11 bases between them. The CDR3 covers 11 residues. Germline-derived CDR1 and CDR2 are GTSNPN and SVGIG (reference sequence). The chain's CDR3 is CAWSLLRRQYF. The CDR3 DNA reads as TGTGCCTGGAGTCTCTTGAGGCGGCAGTACTTC.

The rearrangement links TRBV19 to TRBJ2-1; possible D gene TRBD1, 5 bases. V lost 7 bases and J 5 bases, leaving 18 bases between the germline ends. Germline CDR1 and CDR2: LNHDA and SQIVND (reference sequence). The CDR3 totals 15 residues. The CDR3 sequence: CASMLTLGLNNEQFF. The CDR3 DNA sequence: TGTGCCAGTATGCTGACTCTGGGGCTAAACAATGAGCAGTTCTTC.

The chain links TRBV4-2 to TRBJ1-2; 9 bases map to TRBD1. Germline loops: CDR1 LGHNA, CDR2 YNFKEQ. V shed 3 bases and J 1 base; nucleotides not matched to a gene: 6. The CDR3 has 16 residues. CDR3 residues: CASSQILGQGNYGYTF. The CDR3 DNA follows: TGTGCCAGCAGCCAGATTTTGGGACAGGGTAACTATGGCTACACCTTC.

The V gene is TRBV7-9, the J gene TRBJ2-1; unclear D gene. Germline V gene data show CDR1 as SEHNR and CDR2 as FQNEAQ (reference sequence). CDR3 length: 14 residues. Trimming took 6 bases from V and 0 from J, leaving 9 bases between them. In DNA form, the CDR3 reads TGTGCCAGCAGTCGAGTACTCTCCTACAATGAGCAGTTCTTC. Translated, it gives CASSRVLSYNEQFF.

The chain uses TRBV5-1 and TRBJ1-2; D is possibly TRBD1 (6 bases). Looked up from germline, CDR1 is SGHRS and CDR2 is YFSETQ. The V gene lost 4 bases and the J gene lost 4 bases, with 14 bases spanning the gap. The CDR3 consists of 14 residues. The CDR3 DNA reads as TGCGCCAGCAGCATCAGGGGCGAGGTCTATGGCTACACCTTC. This codes for CASSIRGEVYGYTF.

This rearrangement joins TRBV27 to TRBJ1-2; 9 positions agree with TRBD1. The V gene end was trimmed by 5 bases and the J gene end by 4 bases; junction bases not matched to a gene: 11. This CDR3 spans 16 amino acids. Germline V gives CDR1 MNHEY, CDR2 SMNVEV (reference sequence). CDR3 protein: CASSPSGTGKGYGYTF. The DNA for the CDR3 is TGTGCCAGCAGTCCCTCCGGGACAGGGAAGGGCTATGGCTACACCTTC.

This clone was recorded once. J is TRBJ1-2 and V is TRBV9; possibly TRBD1 for D (5 bases). The CDR3 runs to 14 residues. V lost 1 base and J lost 8, with 15 bases in between. Looked up from germline, CDR1 is SGDLS and CDR2 is YYNGEE. The CDR3 nucleotides read TGTGCCAGCAGCGTATATCAGGGCGATGGGGGCTACACCTTC. Translating it yields CASSVYQGDGGYTF.

The CDR3 region has the DNA TGTGCCAGCAGTGAGAACAGCGGAGGAGGAAACACCATATATTTT. Translating it yields CASSENSGGGNTIYF. The chain uses TRBV2 and TRBJ1-3, with D unclear. Germline V gives CDR1 SNHLY, CDR2 FYNNEI. CDR3 length: 15 residues. The germline V and J ends were trimmed by 3 bases and 4 bases, with 13 bases remaining between them.

The chain has TRBV7-9 and TRBJ2-5; no reliable D call. Germline lookup yields CDR1 SEHNR and CDR2 FQNEAQ (reference sequence). This CDR3 is built from 14 residues. Trimming removed 1 base at V and 0 bases at J, with 6 bases between. CDR3 sequence (DNA): TGTGCCAGCAGCTTAGTGGCTTACCAAGAGACCCAGTACTTC. Translation gives CASSLVAYQETQYF.

The rearrangement links TRBV2 to TRBJ2-3; perhaps TRBD1 as D (5 bases). The V end was cut by 2 bases, the J end by 0 bases, with 12 bases between. Looked up from germline, CDR1 is SNHLY and CDR2 is FYNNEI. The CDR3 runs 16 residues. The CDR3 nucleotides read TGTGCCAGCAGTGAAACCGACAGCCTAAGCACAGATACGCAGTATTTT. It translates to CASSETDSLSTDTQYF.

V gene TRBV6-5 combines with J gene TRBJ2-2, with 9 bases matching TRBD2. Looked up from germline, CDR1 is MNHEY and CDR2 is SVGAGI. The V segment lost 7 bases and the J segment 5 bases; nucleotides outside the gene matches: 8. The CDR3 length is 15 residues. This chain's CDR3 is CASKVAGGETGELFF. For the CDR3, the DNA is TGTGCCAGCAAGGTGGCGGGAGGGGAGACCGGGGAGCTGTTTTTT.

The chain carries TRBV7-9 and TRBJ1-1, with D perhaps matching TRBD1 (6 bases). Trimming left V 5 bases short and J 8 bases short, with 12 bases between. The length of the CDR3 is 12 residues. Germline values: CDR1 SEHNR, CDR2 FQNEAQ (reference sequence). The CDR3 region is CASSPTGSEAFF. The CDR3 bases are TGTGCCAGCAGCCCGACAGGTTCAGAAGCTTTCTTT.